The rows below give T cell receptor beta chains drawn from one sample of a study of early T cells in non-severe SARS-CoV-2 infection. TCRdb used MiXCR to reprocess the 5' RACE reads, holding one entry per CDR3 protein. The table shows around 25,000 distinct CDR3 sequences, with approximately 2.9% occurring only once. The sequenced sample was whole blood. These receptors all come from an adult who was a healthcare worker with PCR-confirmed SARS-CoV-2 infection or an uninfected control (not recorded which). Both conserved end residues are part of each CDR3. The D gene is left open where the match is weak. The size of a clone is reported for some rows only, either as once, few or many, or as a class for expanded clones.

j_gene | d_gene | abundance | v_gene | len | CDR3nt | CDR3aa
TRBJ2-1 | . | many | TRBV11-2 | 15 | TGTGCCAGCAGCTTAGGGACTTTTGTATACAATGAGCAGTTCTTC | CASSLGTFVYNEQFF
TRBJ1-3 | TRBD1 | many | TRBV7-6 | 14 | TGTGCCAGCAGCCCAGGGACAGGAGGAAACACCATATATTTT | CASSPGTGGNTIYF
TRBJ1-1 | TRBD1 | many | TRBV7-6 | 13 | TGTGCCAGCAGCCGGACAGGGAACACTGAAGCTTTCTTT | CASSRTGNTEAFF
TRBJ2-1 | . | many | TRBV27 | 14 | TGTGCCAGCAGTTTCAAGGGGCCCCACAATGAGCAGTTCTTC | CASSFKGPHNEQFF
TRBJ2-1 | . | medium-sized | TRBV7-6 | 13 | TGTGCCAGCAGCTTAGCGTCGGGGGATGAGCAGTTCTTC | CASSLASGDEQFF
TRBJ1-5 | . | many | TRBV21-1 | 17 | TGTGCCAGCAGCCCTGCCGAAATAACAGGCTACAATCAGCCCCAGCATTTT | CASSPAEITGYNQPQHF
TRBJ2-3 | TRBD2 | many | TRBV7-8 | 17 | TGTGCCAGCAGCCAATATGGGACTAGCGGGGGCACAGATACGCAGTATTTT | CASSQYGTSGGTDTQYF
TRBJ1-2 | TRBD1 | many | TRBV6-6 | 20 | TGTGCCAGCAGTCTCAGGGACAGGGGCCTGAAGAAAGAGAAAAACTATGGCTACACCTTC | CASSLRDRGLKKEKNYGYTF
TRBJ2-1 | . | many | TRBV27 | 14 | TGTGCCAGCAGTTTATCGGGCAGATACAATGAGCAGTTCTTC | CASSLSGRYNEQFF
TRBJ2-5 | TRBD1 | . | TRBV7-6 | 12 | TGTGCCCTGGGACAGGGGATAGAGACCCAGTACTTC | CALGQGIETQYF
TRBJ1-2 | . | many | TRBV3-1 | 14 | TGTGCCAGCAGCCAAGTGGGAGCTAACTATGGCTACACCTTC | CASSQVGANYGYTF
TRBJ2-1 | . | few | TRBV7-2 | 14 | TGTGCCAGCAGCTGGGGGGCCTCCTACAATGAGCAGTTCTTC | CASSWGASYNEQFF
TRBJ2-3 | TRBD2 | many | TRBV13 | 18 | TGTGCCAGCAGCTACCGACTAGCGGGGGCCTTTACCACAGATACGCAGTATTTT | CASSYRLAGAFTTDTQYF
TRBJ1-1 | . | many | TRBV6-4 | 14 | TGTGCCAGCAGCGAACAGGGTGAGGGCACTGAAGCTTTCTTT | CASSEQGEGTEAFF
TRBJ1-5 | . | many | TRBV18 | 16 | TGTGCCAGCTCTCAACAGGGTAAGGGAACCAATCAGCCCCAGCATTTT | CASSQQGKGTNQPQHF
TRBJ2-3 | . | many | TRBV9 | 15 | TGTGCCAGCAGCGTAGAGGGCGTAAGCACAGATACGCAGTATTTT | CASSVEGVSTDTQYF
TRBJ1-6 | . | few | TRBV10-3 | 13 | TGTGCCATCAGTGACACACTTAATTCACCCCTCCACTTT | CAISDTLNSPLHF
TRBJ2-4 | . | many | TRBV25-1 | 16 | TGTGCCAGCAGTGAGCGGAGGGGGGGGGCCACAAACATTCAGTACTTC | CASSERRGGATNIQYF
TRBJ2-3 | . | many | TRBV6-5 | 16 | TGTGCCAGCAGTTCGATTTGGGGTACTCGCACAGATACGCAGTATTTT | CASSSIWGTRTDTQYF
TRBJ2-1 | TRBD2 | many | TRBV2 | 15 | TGTGCCAGCAGCGCCGGGACTAGCGGGGTCTGGGAGCAGTTCTTC | CASSAGTSGVWEQFF
TRBJ1-4 | . | many | TRBV4-1 | 12 | TGCGCCAGCTCGGTGAGTGGCGAAAAACTGTTTTTT | CASSVSGEKLFF
TRBJ1-5 | TRBD1 | many | TRBV7-2 | 14 | TGTGCCAGCAGCCTGCGACAGGGTGATCAGCCCCAGCATTTT | CASSLRQGDQPQHF
TRBJ1-2 | . | many | TRBV18 | 17 | TGTGCCAGCTCACCCACCGGAACTTTGAAGAAGGGCTGGGGCTACACCTTC | CASSPTGTLKKGWGYTF
TRBJ1-4 | . | many | TRBV19 | 14 | TGTGCCAGTAGACTCACCGGAGGGTACGAAAAACTGTTTTTT | CASRLTGGYEKLFF
TRBJ1-4 | TRBD1 | few | TRBV4-1 | 18 | TGCGCCAGCAGCCAAGATCTTCGGGCAGGGGGAAGGAATGAAAAACTGTTTTTT | CASSQDLRAGGRNEKLFF
TRBJ2-2 | . | medium-sized | TRBV18 | 14 | TGTGCCAGCTCACCCACGACGAACACCGGGGAGCTGTTTTTT | CASSPTTNTGELFF